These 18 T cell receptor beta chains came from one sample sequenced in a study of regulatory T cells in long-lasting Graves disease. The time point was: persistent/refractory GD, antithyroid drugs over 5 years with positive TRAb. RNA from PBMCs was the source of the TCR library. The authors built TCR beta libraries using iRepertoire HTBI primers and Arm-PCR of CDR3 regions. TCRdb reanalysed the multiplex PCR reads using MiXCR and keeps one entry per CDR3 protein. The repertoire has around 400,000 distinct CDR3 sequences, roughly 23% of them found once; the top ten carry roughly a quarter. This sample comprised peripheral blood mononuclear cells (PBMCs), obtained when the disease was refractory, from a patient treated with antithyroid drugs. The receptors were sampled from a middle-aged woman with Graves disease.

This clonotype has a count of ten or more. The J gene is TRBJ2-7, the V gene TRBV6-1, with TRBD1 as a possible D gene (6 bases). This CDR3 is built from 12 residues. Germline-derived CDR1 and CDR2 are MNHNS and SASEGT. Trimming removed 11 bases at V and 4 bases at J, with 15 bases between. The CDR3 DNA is TGTGCCGTCGCAGGGGCTGGGTACGAGCAGTACTTC. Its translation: CAVAGAGYEQYF.

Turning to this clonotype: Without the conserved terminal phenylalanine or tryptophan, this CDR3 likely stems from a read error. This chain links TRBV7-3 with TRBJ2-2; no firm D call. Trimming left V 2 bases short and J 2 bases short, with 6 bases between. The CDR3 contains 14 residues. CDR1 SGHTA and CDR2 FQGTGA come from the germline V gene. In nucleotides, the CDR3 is TGTGCCAGCAGCTTAGATAGAAACACCGGGGAGCTGTTTCTT. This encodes CASSLDRNTGELFL.

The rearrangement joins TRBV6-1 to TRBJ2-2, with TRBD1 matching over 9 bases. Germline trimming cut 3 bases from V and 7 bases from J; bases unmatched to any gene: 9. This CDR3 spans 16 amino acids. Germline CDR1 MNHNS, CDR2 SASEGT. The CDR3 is CASSDLGTGSIGELFF. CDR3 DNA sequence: TGTGCCAGCAGTGATTTGGGGACAGGGTCGATCGGGGAGCTGTTTTTT.

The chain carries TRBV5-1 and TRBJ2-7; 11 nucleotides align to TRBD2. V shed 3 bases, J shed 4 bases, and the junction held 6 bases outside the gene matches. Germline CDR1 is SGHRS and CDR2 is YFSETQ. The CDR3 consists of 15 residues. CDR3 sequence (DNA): TGCGCCAGCAGCTCGGAGGGACTAGCGGATTACGAGCAGTACTTC. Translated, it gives CASSSEGLADYEQYF. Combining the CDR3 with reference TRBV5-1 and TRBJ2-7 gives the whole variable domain KAGVTQTPRYLIKTRGQQVTLSCSPISGHRSVSWYQQTPGQGLQFLFEYFSETQRNKGNFPGRFSGRQFSNSRSEMNVSTLELGDSALYLCASSSEGLADYEQYFGPGTRLTVT.

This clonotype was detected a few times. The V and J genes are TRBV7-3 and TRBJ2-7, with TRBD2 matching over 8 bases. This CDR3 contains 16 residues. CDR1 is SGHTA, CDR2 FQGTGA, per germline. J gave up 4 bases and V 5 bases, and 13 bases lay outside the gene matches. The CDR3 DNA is TGTGCCAGCAGCAAGACGGTGACTAGCGCGAGTTACGAGCAGTACTTC. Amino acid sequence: CASSKTVTSASYEQYF.

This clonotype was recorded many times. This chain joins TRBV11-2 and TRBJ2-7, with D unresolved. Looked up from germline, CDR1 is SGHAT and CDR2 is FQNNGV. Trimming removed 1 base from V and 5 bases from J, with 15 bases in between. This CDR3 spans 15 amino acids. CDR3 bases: TGTGCCAGCAGCTTAGTGACACTGCTACTAAACGAGCAGTACTTC. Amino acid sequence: CASSLVTLLLNEQYF.

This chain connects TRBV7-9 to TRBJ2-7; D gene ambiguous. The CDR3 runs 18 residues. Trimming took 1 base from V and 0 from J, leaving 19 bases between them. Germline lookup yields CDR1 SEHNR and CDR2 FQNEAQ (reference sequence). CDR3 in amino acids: CASSLETRGPTPSYEQYF. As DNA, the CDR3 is TGTGCCAGCAGCTTAGAAACCCGCGGACCGACCCCCTCCTACGAGCAGTACTTC.

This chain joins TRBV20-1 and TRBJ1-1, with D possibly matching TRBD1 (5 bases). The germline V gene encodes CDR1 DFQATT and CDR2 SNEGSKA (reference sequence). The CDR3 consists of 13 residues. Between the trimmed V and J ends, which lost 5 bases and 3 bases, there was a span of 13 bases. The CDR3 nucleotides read TGCAGTGCTCCCGCAGGGTGGGACACTGAAGCTTTCTTT. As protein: CSAPAGWDTEAFF.

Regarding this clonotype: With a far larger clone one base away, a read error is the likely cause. The CDR3 DNA reads TGTGCCAGCAGTACTACCTGGGGGGCCGGGGAGACCCAGTACTTC. Its protein is CASSTTWGAGETQYF. The gene calls are TRBV28 and TRBJ2-5; D is tentatively TRBD1 or TRBD2 (6 bases each). V dropped 5 bases and J dropped 5 bases, with 18 bases sitting between them. This CDR3 is 15 amino acids long. CDR1 MDHEN and CDR2 SYDVKM come from the germline V gene.

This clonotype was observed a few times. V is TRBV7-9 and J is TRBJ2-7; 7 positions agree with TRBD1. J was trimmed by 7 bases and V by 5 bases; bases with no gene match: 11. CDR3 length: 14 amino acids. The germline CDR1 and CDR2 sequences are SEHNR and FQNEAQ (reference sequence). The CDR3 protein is CASSPRQGLGEQYF. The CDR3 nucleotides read TGTGCCAGCAGCCCTAGACAGGGTCTGGGTGAGCAGTACTTC. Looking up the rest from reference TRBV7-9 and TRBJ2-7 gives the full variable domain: DTGVSQNPRHKITKRGQNVTFRCDPISEHNRLYWYRQTLGQGPEFLTYFQNEAQLEKSRLLSDRFSAERPKGSFSTLEIQRTEQGDSAMYLCASSPRQGLGEQYFGPGTRLTVT.

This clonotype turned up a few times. The chain's CDR3 is CASSFLTEPTEAFF. DNA for the CDR3: TGTGCCAGCAGCTTTCTGACTGAGCCCACTGAAGCTTTCTTT. The V gene is TRBV7-9, the J gene TRBJ1-1; D call uncertain. V shed 3 bases and J shed 4 bases, with 12 bases lying between them. Germline V gives CDR1 SEHNR, CDR2 FQNEAQ (reference sequence). The CDR3 length is 14 residues.

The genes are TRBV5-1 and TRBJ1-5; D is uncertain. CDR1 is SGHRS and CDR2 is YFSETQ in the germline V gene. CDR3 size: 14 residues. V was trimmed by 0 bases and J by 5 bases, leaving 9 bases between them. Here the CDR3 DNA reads TGCGCCAGCAGCTTGGTGCCGGACGATCAGCCCCAGCATTTT. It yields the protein CASSLVPDDQPQHF.

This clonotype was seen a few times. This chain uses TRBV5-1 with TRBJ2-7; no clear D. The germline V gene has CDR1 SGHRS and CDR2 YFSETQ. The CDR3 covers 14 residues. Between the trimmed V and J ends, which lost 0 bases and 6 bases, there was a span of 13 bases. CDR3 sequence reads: CASSLEGITGEQYF. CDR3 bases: TGCGCCAGCAGCTTGGAAGGCATAACCGGCGAGCAGTACTTC.

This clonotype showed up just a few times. Here the CDR3 reads CASSLQNSYNEQFF. The CDR3 DNA reads TGTGCCAGTAGTTTACAGAACTCCTACAATGAGCAGTTCTTC. This chain uses TRBV19 with TRBJ2-1; no definite D call. The germline gives CDR1 LNHDA, CDR2 SQIVND (reference sequence). Trimming took 5 bases from V and 0 from J, leaving 8 bases between them. The CDR3 is 14 residues long.

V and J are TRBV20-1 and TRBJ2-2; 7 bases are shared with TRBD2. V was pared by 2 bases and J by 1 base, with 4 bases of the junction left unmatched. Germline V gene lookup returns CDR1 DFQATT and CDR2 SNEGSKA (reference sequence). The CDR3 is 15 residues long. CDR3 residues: CSARRTGGNTGELFF. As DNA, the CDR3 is TGCAGTGCTAGAAGGACGGGAGGGAACACCGGGGAGCTGTTTTTT.

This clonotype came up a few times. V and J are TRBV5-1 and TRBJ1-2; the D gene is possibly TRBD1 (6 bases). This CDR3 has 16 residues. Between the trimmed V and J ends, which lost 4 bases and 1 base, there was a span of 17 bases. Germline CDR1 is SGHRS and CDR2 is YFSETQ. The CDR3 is CASSPEQGRFNYGYTF. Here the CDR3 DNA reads TGCGCCAGCAGCCCCGAACAGGGACGGTTTAACTATGGCTACACCTTC.

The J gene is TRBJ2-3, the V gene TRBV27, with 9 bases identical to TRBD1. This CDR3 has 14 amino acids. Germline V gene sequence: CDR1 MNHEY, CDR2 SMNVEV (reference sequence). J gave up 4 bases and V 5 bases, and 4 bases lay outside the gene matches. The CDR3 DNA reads TGTGCCAGCAGTATTAGACAGGGGGCAGATACGCAGTATTTT. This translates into CASSIRQGADTQYF.

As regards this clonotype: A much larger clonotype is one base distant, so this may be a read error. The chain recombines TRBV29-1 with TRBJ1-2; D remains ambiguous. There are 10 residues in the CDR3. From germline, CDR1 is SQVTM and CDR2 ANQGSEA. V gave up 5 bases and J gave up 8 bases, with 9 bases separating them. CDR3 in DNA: TGCAGCGTTCCAGGCGACGGCTACACCTTC. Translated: CSVPGDGYTF.